This entry features one TCR beta chain sequence. Methods used by the authors: Quantification of nucleated cells was approximated via reference gene primer amplification. Profiling relied on immunoSEQ multiplex PCR, and the TCRdb table lists in-frame clones only, not all of them. V and J calls and clone size are those listed in that table; D and trimming were worked out from the DNA. This table has about 270,000 clones, around nine tenths appearing once. V lost 6 bases and J lost 0, with 9 bases in between. Germline V gene lookup returns CDR1 MDHEN and CDR2 SYDVKM. CDR3 length equals 13 residues. This record belongs to a study of blood T cell repertoires in COVID-19.

This sequence originates from a woman aged 60-70 years who had recovered from COVID-19. This rearrangement joins TRBV28 to TRBJ2-7; D unresolved. Material for sequencing was peripheral blood. CDR3 in DNA: TGTGCCAGCAGGGAACAGAGCTCCTACGAGCAGTACTTC. This translates into CASREQSSYEQYF.